This T cell receptor beta chain was sequenced during a study of neurological immune-mediated disorders. Whole-study results and caveats: Phylogenetic grouping assigned the repertoires of 18 of 34 multiple sclerosis patients to one related-CDR3 cluster, which constitutes a possible signature. Any association between clinical or MRI features and the multiple sclerosis repertoire cluster was absent. Expanded clones shared no CDR3 amino acid sequences across subjects, suggesting private repertoires in all groups.

Source material was 2 million unsorted PBMCs, stored at -80 °C in RNAlater. One entry per CDR3 protein results from TCRdb running MiXCR on the 5' RACE reads. The sample comprises fewer than 80,000 distinct CDR3 sequences, 4% to 5.5% of which are singletons, and approximately 3.5% rests with the top ten. The CDR3 sequence is 14 residues long. The germline gives CDR1 MNHEY, CDR2 SVGAGI. V lost 0 bases to trimming and J lost 6 bases, with 8 bases between them. Many counts were recorded for this clonotype. Antigen unknown. The sequencing sample was made of PBMCs. The clonotype originates from a woman in her forties or fifties with multiple sclerosis. The genes are TRBV6-5 and TRBJ2-2; perhaps TRBD2 as D (6 bases). This CDR3 reads CASSYSTSAGELFF. The CDR3 region has the DNA TGTGCCAGCAGTTACTCGACTAGTGCCGGGGAGCTGTTTTTT.